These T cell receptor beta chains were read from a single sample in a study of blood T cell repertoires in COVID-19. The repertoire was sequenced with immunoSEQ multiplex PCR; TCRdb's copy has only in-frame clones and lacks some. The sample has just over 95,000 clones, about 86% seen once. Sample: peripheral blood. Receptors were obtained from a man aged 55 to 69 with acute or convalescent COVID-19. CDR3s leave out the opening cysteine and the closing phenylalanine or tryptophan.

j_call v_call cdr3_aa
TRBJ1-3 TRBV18 ASSPTRDISGNTIY
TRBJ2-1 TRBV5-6 ASSPGDFSYNEQF
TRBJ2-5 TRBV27 ASSLWRQGAETQY
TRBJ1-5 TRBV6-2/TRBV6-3 ASSYRNQPQH
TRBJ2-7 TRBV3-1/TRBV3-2 ASSHGGSSYEQY
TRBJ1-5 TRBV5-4 ASQGQGSANSNQPQH
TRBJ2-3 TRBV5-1 ASTIRDGGVDTQY
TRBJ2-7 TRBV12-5 ASGLVGGLEQY
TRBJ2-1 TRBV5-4 ASSLGQEYYNEQF
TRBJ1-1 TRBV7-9 ASSSGQATTEAF
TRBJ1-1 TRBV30 AWRLGGPGTEAF
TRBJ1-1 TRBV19 ASSISGNLGNTEAF
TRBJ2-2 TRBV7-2 ASSVSTWGAGELF
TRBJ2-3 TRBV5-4 ASSQKTSGGAIDTQY
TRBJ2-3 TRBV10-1 ASSSGLAGRDTQY
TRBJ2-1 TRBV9 ASSVGSSYNEQF
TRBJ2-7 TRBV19 ASSIAGGYEQY